This T cell receptor (beta chain) was recorded in a study of blood T cell repertoires in COVID-19. As for the study in general: Samples representing acute and convalescent COVID-19 were sourced from the United States, Italy and Spain. The analysed material was cDNA or gDNA that came from T cells, B-cell-depleted T cells, or PBMCs.

In the original analysis: The assay estimated nucleated cells by amplifying reference gene primers. Measured with immunoSEQ multiplex PCR; TCRdb has only the in-frame clones, and not every one. Clonal size and the V and J genes are those of that table, whereas D and trimming came from the DNA. The sample has roughly 120,000 clones, about 70% seen once. Germline lookup yields CDR1 KGHSH and CDR2 LQKENI. This CDR3 has 15 residues. The junction had 6 bases not matched to a gene; V was cut back by 3 bases and J by 3 bases. This clone was seen a handful of times. The chain links TRBV18 to TRBJ1-1; TRBD1 aligns across 8 bases. The clonotype comes from a woman between 55 and 75 years old with acute or convalescent COVID-19. Material: peripheral blood. In DNA form, the CDR3 reads TGTGCCAGCTCACCGTGGGGACAGGTGGACACTGAAGCTTTCTTT. Protein sequence: CASSPWGQVDTEAFF.